Presented here are 3 T cell receptor beta chains from one specimen sequenced in a study of blood T cell repertoires in COVID-19. Sequencing was performed with immunoSEQ multiplex PCR; in TCRdb, only in-frame clones are kept and a portion is missing. The sample holds 200,000 to 250,000 clones, roughly four fifths seen once. Input material: peripheral blood. The receptors here all came from a man younger than 40 who had recovered from COVID-19.

The chain combines TRBV10-1 with TRBJ2-3, with D possibly TRBD1 on 6 matching bases. The ends were cut back, 3 bases at V and 0 bases at J, with 16 bases in the middle. CDR1 is WNHNN, CDR2 SYGVQD, per germline (reference sequence). The CDR3 contains 17 residues. CDR3 nucleotides: TGCGCCAGCAGTGAAAATATAGGGACACTCAGCACAGATACGCAGTATTTT. This translates into CASSENIGTLSTDTQYF.

The chain joins TRBV7-2 to TRBJ2-1, with TRBD2 identical over 9 bases. The CDR3 runs 16 residues. Germline loops: CDR1 SGHTA, CDR2 FQGNSA. V was pared by 5 bases and J by 10 bases, with 15 bases of the junction left unmatched. The CDR3 bases are TGTGCCAGCAGCAGAAAATCTTTAGCGGGGGAGAGGGAGCAGTTCTTC. The encoded protein is CASSRKSLAGEREQFF.

V usage is TRBV4-1 and J usage is TRBJ2-2, with D tentatively TRBD2 (6 bases). The CDR3 runs to 15 residues. Trimming removed 4 bases at V and 7 bases at J, with 16 bases between. Germline values: CDR1 MGHRA, CDR2 YSYEKL. The CDR3: CASSRPGTHGGELFF. Written as DNA, the CDR3 is TGCGCCAGCAGCCGCCCCGGGACTCACGGCGGGGAGCTGTTTTTT.